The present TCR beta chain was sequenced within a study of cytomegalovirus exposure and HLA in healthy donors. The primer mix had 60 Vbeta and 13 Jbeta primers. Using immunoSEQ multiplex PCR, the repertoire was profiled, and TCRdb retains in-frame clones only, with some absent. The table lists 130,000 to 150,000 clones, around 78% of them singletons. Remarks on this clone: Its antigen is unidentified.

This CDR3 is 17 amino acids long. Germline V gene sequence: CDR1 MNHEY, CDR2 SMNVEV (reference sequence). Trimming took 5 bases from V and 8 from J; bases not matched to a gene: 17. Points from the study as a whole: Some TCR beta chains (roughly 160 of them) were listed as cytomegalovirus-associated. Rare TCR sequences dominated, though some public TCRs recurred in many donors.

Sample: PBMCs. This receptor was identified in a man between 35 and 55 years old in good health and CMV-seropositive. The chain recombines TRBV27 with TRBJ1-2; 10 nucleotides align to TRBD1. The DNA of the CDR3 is TGTGCCAGCAGTAAAACCGGGACAGGGGCCCCTCTATACGGCTACACCTTC. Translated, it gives CASSKTGTGAPLYGYTF.